This passage covers 9 T cell receptor beta chains from one sample sequenced in a study of blood T cell repertoires in COVID-19. Data came from immunoSEQ multiplex PCR; TCRdb stores just in-frame clones and leaves some out. The sample lists 200,000 to 250,000 clones, 70% to 90% seen once, with less than 3.5% in the top ten. Sequencing was done on a sample of peripheral blood. These TCRs come from a young man with COVID-19, enrolled during active disease.

J is TRBJ1-6 and V is TRBV27; D uncertain. Per the germline V gene, CDR1 is MNHEY and CDR2 is SMNVEV (reference sequence). The CDR3 spans 10 residues. V lost 7 bases, J lost 10 bases, and 5 bases lay in between. The CDR3 nucleotides are TGTGCCAGCATACGGTCACCCCTCCACTTT. Protein product: CASIRSPLHF.

The chain has TRBV5-1 and TRBJ2-1; 8 nucleotides agree with TRBD2. The CDR3 consists of 13 residues. V trimming: 6 bases; J trimming: 9 bases; junction bases outside the gene matches: 8. Per the germline V gene, CDR1 is SGHRS and CDR2 is YFSETQ. In DNA, the CDR3 is TGCGCCAGCACTATCGGGGGGGCCGGTGAGCAGTTCTTC. Residues: CASTIGGAGEQFF.

The rearrangement uses TRBV27 and TRBJ2-1; 9 bases match TRBD2. The junction had 12 bases not matched to a gene; V was cut back by 7 bases and J by 8 bases. The CDR3 length is 15 residues. From germline, CDR1 is MNHEY and CDR2 SMNVEV (reference sequence). Here the CDR3 reads CASTLSGSSFDEQFF. CDR3 coding DNA: TGTGCCAGCACCCTTAGCGGGAGTAGTTTCGATGAGCAGTTCTTC.

The CDR3 sequence: CAWSVRERVTGELFF. The CDR3 DNA follows: TGTGCCTGGAGTGTAAGGGAGCGGGTTACCGGGGAGCTGTTTTTT. The V call is TRBV30, the J call TRBJ2-2, with a tentative D call TRBD2 (6 bases). The germline gives CDR1 GTSNPN, CDR2 SVGIG (reference sequence). The CDR3 covers 15 residues. The ends were cut back, 0 bases at V and 5 bases at J, with 13 bases in the middle.

The chain uses TRBV29-1 and TRBJ1-2, with TRBD1 as a possible D gene (5 bases). V was pared by 4 bases and J by 1 base, with 10 bases between. Germline CDR1 is SQVTM and CDR2 is ANQGSEA. The CDR3 consists of 13 residues. CDR3 residues: CSVAGTDNYGYTF. In DNA, the CDR3 is TGCAGCGTTGCAGGGACTGATAACTATGGCTACACCTTC.

The rearrangement joins TRBV19 to TRBJ2-3; 8 bases line up with TRBD1. With V trimmed by 5 bases and J by 5 bases, 6 bases remained unmatched. Germline V gives CDR1 LNHDA, CDR2 SQIVND (reference sequence). The CDR3 is 14 residues long. As DNA, the CDR3 is TGTGCCAGTAGTTCCCAGGGGGCTAGAGATACGCAGTATTTT. Translating it yields CASSSQGARDTQYF.

The chain uses TRBV29-1 and TRBJ1-2; 7 bases match TRBD1. Germline V gene lookup returns CDR1 SQVTM and CDR2 ANQGSEA. V trimming: 8 bases; J trimming: 1 base; junction bases outside the gene matches: 7. CDR3 length equals 13 residues. The CDR3 sequence is CSLQTGDNYGYTF. The CDR3 DNA reads TGCAGCTTACAAACAGGGGATAACTATGGCTACACCTTC.

V and J are TRBV24-1 and TRBJ2-1, with 9 bases lining up with TRBD1. The ends lost 4 bases at V and 11 bases at J; junction bases unmatched: 5. This CDR3 has 13 residues. Germline V gene lookup returns CDR1 KGHDR and CDR2 SFDVKD. CDR3 in amino acids: CATSEGQGRKQFF. The CDR3 coding sequence is TGTGCCACCAGTGAGGGACAGGGTCGGAAGCAGTTCTTC.

The V call is TRBV28, the J call TRBJ1-1; the match to TRBD1 covers 7 bases. V trimming: 2 bases; J trimming: 7 bases; junction bases outside the gene matches: 4. The CDR3 covers 13 residues. The V gene's germline CDR1 is MDHEN and CDR2 SYDVKM. CDR3 bases: TGTGCCAGCAGTTTAAAGACAGGGATTGAAGCTTTCTTT. Protein product: CASSLKTGIEAFF.